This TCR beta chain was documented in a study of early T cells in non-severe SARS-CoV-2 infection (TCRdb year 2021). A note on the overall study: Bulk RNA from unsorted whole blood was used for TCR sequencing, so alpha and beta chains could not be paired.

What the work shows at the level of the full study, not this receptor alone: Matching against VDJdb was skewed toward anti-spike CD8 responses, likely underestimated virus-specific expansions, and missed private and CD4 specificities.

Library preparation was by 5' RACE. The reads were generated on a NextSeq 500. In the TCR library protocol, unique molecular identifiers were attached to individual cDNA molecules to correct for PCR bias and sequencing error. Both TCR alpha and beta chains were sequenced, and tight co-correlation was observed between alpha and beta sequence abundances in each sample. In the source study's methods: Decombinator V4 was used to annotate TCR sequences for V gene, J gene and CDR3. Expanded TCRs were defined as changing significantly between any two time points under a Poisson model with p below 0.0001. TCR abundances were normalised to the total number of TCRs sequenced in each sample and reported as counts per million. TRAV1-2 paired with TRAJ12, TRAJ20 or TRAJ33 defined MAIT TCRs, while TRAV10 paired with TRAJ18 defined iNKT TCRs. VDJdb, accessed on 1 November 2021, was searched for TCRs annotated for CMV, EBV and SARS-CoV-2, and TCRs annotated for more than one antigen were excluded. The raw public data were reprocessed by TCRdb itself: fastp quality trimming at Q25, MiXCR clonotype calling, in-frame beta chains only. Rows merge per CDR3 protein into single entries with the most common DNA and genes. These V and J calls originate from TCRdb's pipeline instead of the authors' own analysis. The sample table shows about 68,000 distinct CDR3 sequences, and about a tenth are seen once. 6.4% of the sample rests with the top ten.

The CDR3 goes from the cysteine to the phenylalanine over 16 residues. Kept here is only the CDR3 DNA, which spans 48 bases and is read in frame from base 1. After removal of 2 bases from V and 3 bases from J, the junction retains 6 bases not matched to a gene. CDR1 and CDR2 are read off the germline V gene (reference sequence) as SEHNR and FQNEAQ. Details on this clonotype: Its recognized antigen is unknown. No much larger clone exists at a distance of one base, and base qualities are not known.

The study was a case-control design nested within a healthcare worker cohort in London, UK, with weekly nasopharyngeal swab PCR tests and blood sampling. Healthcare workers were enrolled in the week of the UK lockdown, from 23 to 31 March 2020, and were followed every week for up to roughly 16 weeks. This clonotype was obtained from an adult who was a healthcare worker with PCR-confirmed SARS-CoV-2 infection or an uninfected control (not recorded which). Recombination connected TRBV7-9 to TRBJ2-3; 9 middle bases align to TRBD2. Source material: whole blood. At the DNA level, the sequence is TGTGCCAGCAGCTTATGGGGGACTAGCTGGACAGATACGCAGTATTTT. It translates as CASSLWGTSWTDTQYF.